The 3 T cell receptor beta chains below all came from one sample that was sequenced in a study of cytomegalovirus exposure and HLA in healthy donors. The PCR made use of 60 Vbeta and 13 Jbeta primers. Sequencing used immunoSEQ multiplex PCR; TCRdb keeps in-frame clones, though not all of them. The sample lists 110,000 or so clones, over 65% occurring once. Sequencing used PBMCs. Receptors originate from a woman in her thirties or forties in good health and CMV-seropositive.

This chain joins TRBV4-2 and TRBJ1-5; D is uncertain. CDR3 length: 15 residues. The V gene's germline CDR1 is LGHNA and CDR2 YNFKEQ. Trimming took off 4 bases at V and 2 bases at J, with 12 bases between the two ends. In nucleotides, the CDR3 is TGTGCCAGCAGCCGCGAATGGGGAGGCAATCAGCCCCAGCATTTT. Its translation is CASSREWGGNQPQHF.

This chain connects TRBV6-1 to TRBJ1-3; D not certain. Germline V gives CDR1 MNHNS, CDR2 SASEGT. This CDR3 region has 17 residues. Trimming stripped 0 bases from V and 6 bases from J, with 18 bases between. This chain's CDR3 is CASSEAPRQPLVNTIYF. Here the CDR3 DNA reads TGTGCCAGCAGTGAAGCGCCCAGACAACCTTTAGTAAACACCATATATTTT.

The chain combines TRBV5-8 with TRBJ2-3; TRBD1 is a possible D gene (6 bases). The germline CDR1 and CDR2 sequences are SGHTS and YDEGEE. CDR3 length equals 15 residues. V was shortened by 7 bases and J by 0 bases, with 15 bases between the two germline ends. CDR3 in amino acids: CASGRRGISTDTQYF. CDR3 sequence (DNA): TGTGCCAGCGGAAGAAGGGGGATCAGCACAGATACGCAGTATTTT.